These 26 T cell receptor beta chains came from one sample sequenced in a study of T cell changes during pregnancy in multiple sclerosis (dated by TCRdb to the late 2010s). Library method: the immunoSEQ multiplex PCR assay. TCRdb carries this immuneACCESS record with in-frame sequences only. Its versions omit some clonotypes, under half of them owing to an unresolved V gene in the studies checked, with the rest unexplained. For this sample there are about 36,000 clones; 93% appear just once. The ten largest clonotypes hold roughly 0.41% of the sample. Specimen: CD4+ T cells from peripheral blood mononuclear cells, collected in the first trimester of pregnancy. The receptors were sampled from a female donor with multiple sclerosis, enrolled in a pregnancy study.

As to this clone: This CDR3 is also generated by other DNA sequences in the sample. This rearrangement joins TRBV11-2 to TRBJ2-3; the match to TRBD2 covers 12 bases. The CDR3 loop spans 16 amino acids. The germline CDR1 and CDR2 sequences are SGHAT and FQNNGV. Trimming cost V 5 bases and J 1 base; bases outside gene matches: 4. CDR3 nucleotide sequence: TGTGCCAGCAGCCTCCGACTAGCGGGAGGCACAGATACGCAGTATTTT. Its translation is CASSLRLAGGTDTQYF. Full variable domain (rest looked up from reference TRBV11-2 and TRBJ2-3): EAGVAQSPRYKIIEKRQSVAFWCNPISGHATLYWYQQILGQGPKLLIQFQNNGVVDDSQLPKDRFSAERLKGVDSTLKIQPAKLEDSAVYLCASSLRLAGGTDTQYFGPGTRLTVL.

CDR3 in DNA: TGTGCCAGCAGCTTAAAGCCGGGGAACACTGAAGCTTTCTTT. Its protein product is CASSLKPGNTEAFF. The chain recombines TRBV7-3 with TRBJ1-1; D ambiguous. The CDR3 totals 14 residues. The ends were cut back, 1 base at V and 1 base at J, with 7 bases in the middle. Germline V CDR1 and CDR2: SGHTA, FQGTGA.

This sequence joins TRBV7-8 and TRBJ2-7; 11 bases are a match to TRBD2. The CDR3 has 15 residues. Trimming took 4 bases from V and 4 from J; bases not matched to a gene: 6. Germline lookup yields CDR1 SGHVS and CDR2 FQNEAQ. The CDR3 nucleotides read TGTGCCAGCAGCTCATTCTCTAGCGGGAGGTACGAGCAGTACTTC. It encodes CASSSFSSGRYEQYF.

V and J are TRBV6-1 and TRBJ2-3; 7 bases agree with TRBD1. V shed 7 bases and J 2 bases; nucleotides not matched to a gene: 9. This CDR3 region has 15 residues. Per the germline V gene, CDR1 is MNHNS and CDR2 is SASEGT. The CDR3 reads CASTLTGSFTDTQYF. The CDR3 nucleotides are TGTGCCAGCACTTTGACAGGGAGTTTCACAGATACGCAGTATTTT.

The chain is built from TRBV15 and TRBJ1-1; TRBD1 matches at 8 bases. V was pared by 1 base and J by 5 bases, with 9 bases of the junction left unmatched. This CDR3 comprises 16 residues. Germline V gene lookup returns CDR1 LNHNV and CDR2 YYDKDF (reference sequence). CDR3 sequence: CATSRASGTGGTEAFF. The CDR3 DNA reads TGTGCCACCAGCAGAGCCTCCGGGACAGGAGGTACTGAAGCTTTCTTT.

The chain recombines TRBV19 with TRBJ2-1, with a possible D match to TRBD2 (5 bases). CDR3 length: 12 residues. The germline CDR1 and CDR2 sequences are LNHDA and SQIVND (reference sequence). Trimming removed 5 bases from V and 9 bases from J, with 11 bases in between. CDR3 nucleotides: TGTGCCAGTAGTCCCGGACTTTCTGAGCAGTTCTTC. This translates into CASSPGLSEQFF.

The V and J genes are TRBV7-8 and TRBJ2-5; TRBD1 aligns across 8 bases. This CDR3 region has 13 residues. With V trimmed by 4 bases and J by 4 bases, 2 bases remained unmatched. Germline-derived CDR1 and CDR2 are SGHVS and FQNEAQ. The CDR3 is CASSSGQVETQYF. The CDR3 DNA sequence: TGTGCCAGCAGCTCGGGACAGGTAGAGACCCAGTACTTC.

The chain has TRBV30 and TRBJ2-5, with 10 bases fitting TRBD2. Germline V gene lookup returns CDR1 GTSNPN and CDR2 SVGIG (reference sequence). V dropped 6 bases and J dropped 4; count of bases not matched to a gene: 5. The CDR3 runs to 13 residues. CDR3 amino acids: CACKLAGLETQYF. The CDR3 DNA is TGTGCCTGTAAACTAGCGGGATTAGAGACCCAGTACTTC. The full variable domain, completed using reference TRBV30 and TRBJ2-5, is SQTIHQWPATLVQPVGSPLSLECTVEGTSNPNLYWYRQAAGRGLQLLFYSVGIGQISSEVPQNLSASRPQDRQFILSSKKLLLSDSGFYLCACKLAGLETQYFGPGTRLLVL.

The chain combines TRBV9 with TRBJ2-1; D is possibly TRBD2 (6 bases). The germline CDR1 and CDR2 sequences are SGDLS and YYNGEE. V lost 0 bases, J lost 4 bases, and 17 bases lay in between. This CDR3 region has 17 residues. The CDR3, as DNA: TGTGCCAGCAGCGTAGAGGGACTGACGAGCGGATACAATGAGCAGTTCTTC. Its translation: CASSVEGLTSGYNEQFF.

The CDR3 DNA is TGTGCCAGCAGAGCAGACAGGGCCATGAACACTGAAGCTTTCTTT. The encoded protein is CASRADRAMNTEAFF. The rearrangement joins TRBV2 to TRBJ1-1, with TRBD1 matching 7 bases. V shed 6 bases and J 0 bases; nucleotides not matched to a gene: 7. Germline V CDR1 and CDR2: SNHLY, FYNNEI. CDR3 size: 15 residues.

The genes are TRBV7-3 and TRBJ2-1; D remains ambiguous. This CDR3 spans 15 amino acids. Trimming pared 5 bases from V and 2 bases from J, leaving 13 bases between. Germline V gives CDR1 SGHTA, CDR2 FQGTGA. CDR3 in DNA: TGTGCCAGCAGCCCCGCTAGTAGGCCCTACAATGAGCAGTTCTTC. The encoded protein is CASSPASRPYNEQFF.

The chain employs TRBV10-3 and TRBJ2-3, with 13 positions matching TRBD2. V was pared by 5 bases and J by 6 bases, with 5 bases of the junction left unmatched. Germline CDR1 is ENHRY and CDR2 is SYGVKD. CDR3 length: 15 amino acids. This chain's CDR3 is CAISRTSGGFDTQYF. The CDR3, as DNA: TGTGCCATCAGTCGGACTAGCGGGGGTTTTGATACGCAGTATTTT.

The rearrangement uses TRBV28 and TRBJ1-1; possibly TRBD1 for D (5 bases). This CDR3 is 11 amino acids long. Germline V gives CDR1 MDHEN, CDR2 SYDVKM. The V end lost 8 bases, the J end lost 1 base, and 5 bases lay between the germline ends. In nucleotides, the CDR3 is TGTGCCAGCGACAGGAACACTGAAGCTTTCTTT. Its translation is CASDRNTEAFF.

The chain links TRBV27 to TRBJ1-2; TRBD1 matches at 11 bases. Per the germline V gene, CDR1 is MNHEY and CDR2 is SMNVEV (reference sequence). Trimming took 1 base from V and 5 from J; bases not matched to a gene: 3. The CDR3 length is 15 residues. The CDR3 here is CASSLFGQGAYGYTF. Written as DNA, the CDR3 is TGTGCCAGCAGTTTATTTGGACAGGGGGCTTATGGCTACACCTTC.

This clone has only a few counts. The gene calls are TRBV10-1 and TRBJ2-7, with 11 bases identical to TRBD1. CDR3 length: 15 amino acids. Germline V gene data show CDR1 as WNHNN and CDR2 as SYGVQD (reference sequence). The J segment lost 5 bases and the V segment lost 2 bases, leaving 5 bases of the junction unmatched. The CDR3 sequence: CASSEGTGGRNEQYF. DNA of the CDR3: TGCGCCAGCAGTGAGGGGACAGGGGGACGGAACGAGCAGTACTTC.

CDR3 bases: TGTGCCAGCAGCTTAGGGGGCGGCAGGGGGTCCCAAGAGACCCAGTACTTC. Its translation is CASSLGGGRGSQETQYF. This chain joins TRBV11-3 and TRBJ2-5; 7 bases are shared with TRBD1. This CDR3 has 17 amino acids. Germline V gives CDR1 SGHNT, CDR2 YENEEA. V was pared by 1 base and J by 1 base, with 9 bases of the junction left unmatched.

This chain links TRBV28 with TRBJ2-7; D is perhaps TRBD1 (6 bases). Germline CDR1 and CDR2: MDHEN and SYDVKM. This CDR3 spans 17 amino acids. The V end was cut by 4 bases, the J end by 2 bases, with 21 bases between. CDR3 loop: CASSSMNTGRSAYEQYF. The CDR3 nucleotides are TGTGCCAGCAGTTCAATGAACACAGGGAGAAGCGCCTACGAGCAGTACTTC. Full variable domain (outside the CDR3, taken from reference TRBV28 and TRBJ2-7): DVKVTQSSRYLVKRTGEKVFLECVQDMDHENMFWYRQDPGLGLRLIYFSYDVKMKEKGDIPEGYSVSREKKERFSLILESASTNQTSMYLCASSSMNTGRSAYEQYFGPGTRLTVT.

CDR3 nucleotide sequence: TGTGCCAGCAGCCCTGGACTTGCATACAATGAGCAGTTCTTC. Protein: CASSPGLAYNEQFF. V usage is TRBV7-2 and J usage is TRBJ2-1, with D maybe TRBD2 (5 bases). Germline loops: CDR1 SGHTA, CDR2 FQGNSA. The germline V and J ends were trimmed by 5 bases and 4 bases, with 12 bases remaining between them. CDR3 length: 14 residues. The full variable domain, in which reference TRBV7-2 and TRBJ2-1 provide the parts outside the CDR3, is GAGVSQSPSNKVTEKGKDVELRCDPISGHTALYWYRQSLGQGLEFLIYFQGNSAPDKSGLPSDRFSAERTGGSVSTLTIQRTQQEDSAVYLCASSPGLAYNEQFFGPGTRLTVL.

This clone came up once. CDR3 sequence reads: CASSLQGAGEKLFF. Written as DNA, the CDR3 is TGTGCCAGCAGTTTACAGGGGGCTGGGGAAAAACTGTTTTTT. The rearrangement links TRBV6-6 to TRBJ1-4; 9 bases match TRBD1. The germline V gene has CDR1 MNHNY and CDR2 SVGAGI (reference sequence). J lost 8 bases, V lost 4 bases, and 5 bases had no gene match. CDR3 size: 14 residues.

The CDR3 DNA sequence: TGTGCCAGCAGTGTGGAGAGAGATCAGCCCCAGCATTTT. Residues: CASSVERDQPQHF. This sequence joins TRBV2 and TRBJ1-5; D remains ambiguous. Per the germline V gene, CDR1 is SNHLY and CDR2 is FYNNEI. The CDR3 runs to 13 residues. With 4 bases removed from V and 5 bases from J, the gap between germline ends came to 9 bases.

The chain is built from TRBV19 and TRBJ1-5; 7 bases align to TRBD1. The CDR3 is 17 amino acids. V lost 0 bases, J lost 0 bases, and 5 bases stayed unmatched. Germline CDR1 LNHDA, CDR2 SQIVND (reference sequence). This chain's CDR3 is CASSIDRTGYSNQPQHF. The DNA of the CDR3 is TGTGCCAGTAGTATAGATAGGACAGGATATAGCAATCAGCCCCAGCATTTT. Combining the CDR3 with reference TRBV19 and TRBJ1-5 gives the whole variable domain DGGITQSPKYLFRKEGQNVTLSCEQNLNHDAMYWYRQDPGQGLRLIYYSQIVNDFQKGDIAEGYSVSREKKESFPLTVTSAQKNPTAFYLCASSIDRTGYSNQPQHFGDGTRLSIL.

This clone has only one observation. The J gene is TRBJ2-1, the V gene TRBV18; a possible D gene is TRBD1 (6 bases). CDR3 length: 16 residues. The germline V gene has CDR1 KGHSH and CDR2 LQKENI. Trimming pared 4 bases from V and 3 bases from J, leaving 16 bases between. This CDR3 reads CASSLKTGTYYNEQFF. The CDR3 nucleotides are TGTGCCAGCTCACTAAAGACAGGCACCTACTACAATGAGCAGTTCTTC.

The chain uses TRBV15 and TRBJ2-3, with TRBD2 identical over 9 bases. This CDR3 is built from 18 residues. The V gene's germline CDR1 is LNHNV and CDR2 YYDKDF (reference sequence). Trimming at V came to 3 bases and at J to 2 bases, leaving 12 bases not matched to a gene. This CDR3 reads CATSSWKVAGGDTDTQYF. Written as DNA, the CDR3 is TGTGCCACCAGCAGTTGGAAGGTGGCGGGAGGGGACACAGATACGCAGTATTTT.

The chain has TRBV10-3 and TRBJ2-1, with TRBD2 identical over 10 bases. After removal of 11 bases from V and 9 bases from J, the junction contained 16 bases not matched to a gene. The length of the CDR3 is 15 residues. CDR1 and CDR2 from the germline V gene are ENHRY and SYGVKD. The CDR3, as DNA: TGTGCCGCTCTTGACGCGTCTAGCGGGAGCTCTGAGCAGTTCTTC. It encodes CAALDASSGSSEQFF.

This chain joins TRBV6-5 and TRBJ1-1, with 7 bases aligning to TRBD1. Germline V lookup: CDR1 MNHEY, CDR2 SVGAGI. The CDR3 consists of 14 residues. V shed 6 bases, J shed 8 bases, and the junction held 12 bases outside the gene matches. The CDR3 reads CASRATGALREAFF. For the CDR3, the DNA is TGTGCCAGCAGGGCAACAGGGGCCCTAAGAGAAGCTTTCTTT.

CDR3 residues: CASSQGNSDPDEQYF. CDR3 nucleotide sequence: TGTGCCAGCAGCCAAGGGAATAGCGACCCAGACGAGCAGTACTTC. The chain couples TRBV7-3 to TRBJ2-7, with D maybe TRBD2 (5 bases). The CDR3 runs 15 residues. V shed 5 bases and J shed 5 bases, with 19 bases lying between them. From germline, CDR1 is SGHTA and CDR2 FQGTGA.